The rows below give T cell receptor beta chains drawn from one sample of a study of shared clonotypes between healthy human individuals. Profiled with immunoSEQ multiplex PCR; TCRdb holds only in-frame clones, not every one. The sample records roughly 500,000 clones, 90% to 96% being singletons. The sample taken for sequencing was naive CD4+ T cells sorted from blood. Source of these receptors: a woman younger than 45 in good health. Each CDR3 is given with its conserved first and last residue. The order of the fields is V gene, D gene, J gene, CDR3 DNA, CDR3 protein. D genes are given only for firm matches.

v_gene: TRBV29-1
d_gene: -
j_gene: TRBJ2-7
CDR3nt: TGCAGCGTTATGTGGCGAAGCTCCTACGAGCAGTACTTC
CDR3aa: CSVMWRSSYEQYF

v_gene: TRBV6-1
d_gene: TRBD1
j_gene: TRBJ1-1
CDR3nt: TGTGCCAGCCTTCCGGGACAGGGAGGAGGTGAAGCTTTCTTT
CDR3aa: CASLPGQGGGEAFF

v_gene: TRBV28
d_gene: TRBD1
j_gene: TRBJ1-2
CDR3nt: TGTGCCAGCAGTTTGGGGGGACAGATGGGTGGCTACACCTTC
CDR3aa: CASSLGGQMGGYTF

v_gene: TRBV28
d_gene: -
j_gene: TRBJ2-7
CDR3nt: TGTGCCAGCAGTCCCTATGGCACGGGACACTCGTACGAGCAGTACTTC
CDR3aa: CASSPYGTGHSYEQYF

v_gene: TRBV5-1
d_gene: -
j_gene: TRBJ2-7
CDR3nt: TGCGCCAGCAGCTTGGCCATGGTAGCGGTAGAAGGGGTATACGAGCAGTACTTC
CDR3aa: CASSLAMVAVEGVYEQYF

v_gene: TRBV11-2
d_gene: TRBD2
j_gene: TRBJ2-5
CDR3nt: TGTGCCAGCAGCTCCGGGACTAGACAAGAGACCCAGTACTTC
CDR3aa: CASSSGTRQETQYF

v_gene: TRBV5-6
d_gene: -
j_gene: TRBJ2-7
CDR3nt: TGTGCCAGCAGCCCCCGGGTCGGTAACTTGGGCTACGAGCAGTACTTC
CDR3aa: CASSPRVGNLGYEQYF

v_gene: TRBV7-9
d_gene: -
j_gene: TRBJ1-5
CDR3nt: TGTGCCAGCAGATCGGGGGAAGCTCAGCCCCAGCATTTT
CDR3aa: CASRSGEAQPQHF

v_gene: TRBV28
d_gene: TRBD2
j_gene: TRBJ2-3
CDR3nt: TGTGCCAGCAGTAGAGTCATAGCGGGAGTACCAGATACGCAGTATTTT
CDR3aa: CASSRVIAGVPDTQYF

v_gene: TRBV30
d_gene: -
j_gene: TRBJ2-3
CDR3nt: TGTGCCTGGAGTCCGGGGAGCACAGATACGCAGTATTTT
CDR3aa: CAWSPGSTDTQYF

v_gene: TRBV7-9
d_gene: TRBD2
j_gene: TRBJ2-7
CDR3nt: TGTGCCAGCAGCCCCTCGGGGGGGGGACTCTACGAGCAGTACTTC
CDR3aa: CASSPSGGGLYEQYF

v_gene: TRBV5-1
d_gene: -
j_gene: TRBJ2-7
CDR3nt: TGCGCCAGCAGCTTGGCGCAGGGTGGTGAGCAGTACTTC
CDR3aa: CASSLAQGGEQYF

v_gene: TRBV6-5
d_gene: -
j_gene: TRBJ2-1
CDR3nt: TGTGCCAGCAGTTATGACAGCTTATGGAATGAGCAGTTCTTC
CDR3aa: CASSYDSLWNEQFF

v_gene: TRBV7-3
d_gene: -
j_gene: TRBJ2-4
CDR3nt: TGTGCCAGCAGCTTAAAGGGGGGAGACTGGATGAAAAACATTCAGTACTTC
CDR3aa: CASSLKGGDWMKNIQYF

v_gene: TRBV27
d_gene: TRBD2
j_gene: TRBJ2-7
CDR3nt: TGTGCCAGCAGTTCCTGGGGTAGCGGGAACTACGAGCAGTACTTC
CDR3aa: CASSSWGSGNYEQYF

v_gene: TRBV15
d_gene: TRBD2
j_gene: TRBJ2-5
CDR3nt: TGTGCCACCAGCAGAGATGGGGGACTAGCGGTTCAAGAGACCCAGTACTTC
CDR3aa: CATSRDGGLAVQETQYF

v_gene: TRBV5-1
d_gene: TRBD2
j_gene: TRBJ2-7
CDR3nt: TGCGCCAGCAGCTTGCGTGGACTAGCTGCCGCCTACGAGCAGTACTTC
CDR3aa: CASSLRGLAAAYEQYF

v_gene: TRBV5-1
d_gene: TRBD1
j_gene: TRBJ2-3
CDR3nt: TGCGCCAGCAGCTTGGGACAGGGGGCGGCAGATACGCAGTATTTT
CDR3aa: CASSLGQGAADTQYF

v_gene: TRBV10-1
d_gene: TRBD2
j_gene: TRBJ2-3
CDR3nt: TGCGCCAGCAGTGAGTCCGGGACTAGCGGGACGCAGTATTTT
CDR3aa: CASSESGTSGTQYF

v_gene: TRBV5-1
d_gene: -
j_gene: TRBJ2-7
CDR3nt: TGCGCCAGCAGCTTGGGTACTAGCATCTCCTACGAGCAGTACTTC
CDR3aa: CASSLGTSISYEQYF

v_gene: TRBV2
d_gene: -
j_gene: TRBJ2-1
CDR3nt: TGTGCCAGCAGTGATTTAGCGTTTAGCTCCTACAATGAGCAGTTCTTC
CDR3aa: CASSDLAFSSYNEQFF

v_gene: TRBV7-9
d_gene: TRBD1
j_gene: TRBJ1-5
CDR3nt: TGTGCCAGCAGCAACGACAGGGGAAGCAATCAGCCCCAGCATTTT
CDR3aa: CASSNDRGSNQPQHF

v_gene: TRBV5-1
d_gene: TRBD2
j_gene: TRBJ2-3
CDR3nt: TGCGCCAGCAGGGATCTAGCGGGAGGGCCGAGAAACTATGTTACAGATACGCAGTATTTT
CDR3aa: CASRDLAGGPRNYVTDTQYF

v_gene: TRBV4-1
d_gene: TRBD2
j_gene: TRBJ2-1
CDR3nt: TGCGCCAGCAGCCAAGACGCGGGACTAGGTGTTTACAATGAGCAGTTCTTC
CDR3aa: CASSQDAGLGVYNEQFF

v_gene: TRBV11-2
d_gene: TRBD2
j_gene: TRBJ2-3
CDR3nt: TGTGCCAGCAGTCCGTCTAGCGGGAGTATAACAGATACGCAGTATTTT
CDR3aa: CASSPSSGSITDTQYF

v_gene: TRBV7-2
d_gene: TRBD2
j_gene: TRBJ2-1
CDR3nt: TGTGCCAGCAACAAACCGGGACTAGCGGGATTGAATGAGCAGTTCTTC
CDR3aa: CASNKPGLAGLNEQFF

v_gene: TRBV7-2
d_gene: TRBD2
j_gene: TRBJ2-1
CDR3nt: TGTGCCAGCAGCCTATCCGGACTAGCGGGAGTAGATGAGCAGTTCTTC
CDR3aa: CASSLSGLAGVDEQFF

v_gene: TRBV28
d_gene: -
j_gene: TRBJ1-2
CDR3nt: TGTGCCAGCAGTTTGACCCACTATGGCTACACCTTC
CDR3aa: CASSLTHYGYTF